These 23 T cell receptor beta chains originate from one sample sequenced in a study of blood T cell repertoires in COVID-19. Produced via immunoSEQ multiplex PCR; TCRdb's table is partial and in-frame only. The data contain roughly 150,000 clones, approximately 77% of them singletons. Sequencing used peripheral blood. These receptors were collected from a woman older than 75 with active or convalescent COVID-19.

This clone has only a few counts. The chain combines TRBV19 with TRBJ1-5; TRBD1 agrees at 9 bases. The germline V gene encodes CDR1 LNHDA and CDR2 SQIVND (reference sequence). J was trimmed by 7 bases and V by 6 bases; bases with no gene match: 13. The CDR3 is 16 residues long. DNA of the CDR3: TGTGCCAGTAGCCGTCGACATGACAGGGGGAACCAGCCCCAGCATTTT. Amino acid sequence: CASSRRHDRGNQPQHF.

The V call is TRBV5-1, the J call TRBJ2-1; tentative D call: TRBD1 (6 bases). CDR1 is SGHRS and CDR2 is YFSETQ in the germline V gene. V was pared by 0 bases and J by 8 bases, with 18 bases between. The CDR3 is 16 amino acids. CDR3 nucleotides: TGCGCCAGCAGCTTGGATACAAGGGGGTGGAGTGATGAGCAGTTCTTC. It encodes CASSLDTRGWSDEQFF.

This clone has more than one count but fewer than ten. The V gene is TRBV5-4, the J gene TRBJ1-2; 7 bases agree with TRBD1. V trimming: 3 bases; J trimming: 2 bases; junction bases outside the gene matches: 13. CDR3 size: 17 residues. Germline loops: CDR1 SGHNT, CDR2 YYREEE (reference sequence). The chain's CDR3 is CASSSRGDPGQNYGYTF. In DNA, the CDR3 is TGTGCCAGCAGCTCCCGAGGAGACCCGGGACAGAACTATGGCTACACCTTC.

This clone was observed a few times. This chain links TRBV5-1 with TRBJ2-7; D gene ambiguous. The V end lost 6 bases, the J end lost 2 bases, and 18 bases lay between the germline ends. The CDR3 covers 15 residues. The germline V gene has CDR1 SGHRS and CDR2 YFSETQ. The CDR3 here is CASTYEVGRTYEQYF. CDR3 coding DNA: TGCGCCAGCACCTACGAGGTAGGCCGAACCTACGAGCAGTACTTC.

V is TRBV6-4 and J is TRBJ1-1; D is uncertain. This CDR3 is 14 amino acids long. Germline CDR1 and CDR2: MRHNA and SNTAGT. With 6 bases removed from V and 0 bases from J, the gap between germline ends came to 11 bases. Here the CDR3 DNA reads TGTGCCAGCAGCGTCGACATCTTGAACACTGAAGCTTTCTTT. Translating gives CASSVDILNTEAFF.

This clone came up a few times. This rearrangement joins TRBV19 to TRBJ2-3; D is possibly TRBD1 (6 bases). V gave up 4 bases and J gave up 4 bases, with 12 bases separating them. The CDR3 is made up of 14 amino acids. The V gene's germline CDR1 is LNHDA and CDR2 SQIVND (reference sequence). CDR3 in DNA: TGTGCCAGTAGTAGCACAGGGAAACCAGATACGCAGTATTTT. Translating it yields CASSSTGKPDTQYF.

This clone was seen only once. This chain joins TRBV6-5 and TRBJ1-6, with D perhaps matching TRBD1 (5 bases). Trimming cost V 0 bases and J 5 bases, with 11 bases left between them. The V gene's germline CDR1 is MNHEY and CDR2 SVGAGI. This CDR3 spans 16 amino acids. In DNA form, the CDR3 reads TGTGCCAGCAGTTACTCGGGCGGGGGTGATAATTCACCCCTCCACTTT. Amino acids: CASSYSGGGDNSPLHF.

The chain combines TRBV4-1 with TRBJ2-1; D not certain. Trimming cost V 1 base and J 8 bases, with 6 bases left between them. The CDR3 loop spans 12 amino acids. Germline values: CDR1 MGHRA, CDR2 YSYEKL. Here the CDR3 reads CASSQVLDEQFF. The CDR3 nucleotides read TGCGCCAGCAGCCAAGTTCTCGATGAGCAGTTCTTC.

The rearrangement links TRBV6-5 to TRBJ2-7; a weak D match, TRBD2 (6 bases). This CDR3 has 12 amino acids. Germline CDR1 is MNHEY and CDR2 is SVGAGI. The V and J ends lost 8 bases and 2 bases respectively, with 10 bases between them. CDR3 DNA sequence: TGTGCCAGCGGGCGGACTACCTACGAGCAGTACTTC. This codes for CASGRTTYEQYF.

This clone was observed once. The chain has TRBV29-1 and TRBJ2-3, with 12 bases aligning to TRBD2. The germline gives CDR1 SQVTM, CDR2 ANQGSEA. The CDR3 spans 13 residues. The V gene end was trimmed by 6 bases and the J gene end by 6 bases; junction bases not matched to a gene: 4. CDR3 residues: CSVLAGGSDTQYF. The CDR3 region has the DNA TGCAGCGTACTAGCGGGAGGTTCGGATACGCAGTATTTT.

The chain recombines TRBV5-4 with TRBJ2-6, with 9 nucleotides matching TRBD2. Germline loops: CDR1 SGHNT, CDR2 YYREEE (reference sequence). Losses at the gene ends were 4 bases for V and 0 bases for J; bases not matched to a gene: 11. The CDR3 loop spans 19 amino acids. This CDR3 is CASSNKLVAGASGANVLTF. Here the CDR3 DNA reads TGTGCCAGCAGCAACAAACTTGTAGCGGGAGCCTCTGGGGCCAACGTCCTGACTTTC.

The genes are TRBV5-4 and TRBJ2-7, with 10 positions matching TRBD2. Germline V gene data show CDR1 as SGHNT and CDR2 as YYREEE (reference sequence). The CDR3 covers 14 residues. Trimming cost V 2 bases and J 6 bases; bases outside gene matches: 5. CDR3 sequence reads: CASSLVAGGGEQYF. Here the CDR3 DNA reads TGTGCCAGCAGCTTAGTAGCGGGAGGCGGCGAGCAGTACTTC.

This rearrangement joins TRBV5-6 to TRBJ1-2; D unresolved. The germline V and J ends were trimmed by 1 base and 1 base, with 5 bases remaining between them. Per the germline V gene, CDR1 is SGHDT and CDR2 is YYEEEE. The CDR3 loop spans 13 amino acids. The CDR3 DNA reads TGTGCCAGCAGCTTGCAGGTTAACTATGGCTACACCTTC. Encoded protein: CASSLQVNYGYTF.

The chain carries TRBV19 and TRBJ2-2; D perhaps matches TRBD1 (5 bases). The CDR3 length is 14 residues. Between the trimmed V and J ends, which lost 2 bases and 5 bases, there was a span of 9 bases. The germline gives CDR1 LNHDA, CDR2 SQIVND (reference sequence). The CDR3 DNA is TGTGCCAGTAGTATACAGGGTTGGACCGGGGAGCTGTTTTTT. This sequence encodes CASSIQGWTGELFF. The variable domain in full, completed from reference TRBV19 and TRBJ2-2, reads DGGITQSPKYLFRKEGQNVTLSCEQNLNHDAMYWYRQDPGQGLRLIYYSQIVNDFQKGDIAEGYSVSREKKESFPLTVTSAQKNPTAFYLCASSIQGWTGELFFGEGSRLTVL.

The chain carries TRBV24-1 and TRBJ1-3; D might be TRBD1 (5 bases). Trimming pared 2 bases from V and 4 bases from J, leaving 17 bases between. Germline lookup yields CDR1 KGHDR and CDR2 SFDVKD. There are 17 residues in the CDR3. The CDR3 region is CATSDSRAQGIGNTIYF. As DNA, the CDR3 is TGTGCCACCAGTGATTCACGGGCCCAGGGTATAGGAAACACCATATATTTT.

V gene TRBV5-1 combines with J gene TRBJ1-4, with 10 nucleotides matching TRBD1. This CDR3 region has 15 residues. Germline V gene data show CDR1 as SGHRS and CDR2 as YFSETQ. V gave up 3 bases and J gave up 8 bases; unmatched junction bases: 7. This CDR3 reads CASSWGTGAGEKLFF. The CDR3 bases are TGCGCCAGCAGCTGGGGGACAGGGGCGGGCGAAAAACTGTTTTTT.

The gene calls are TRBV6-5 and TRBJ2-1; D call uncertain. Germline CDR1 and CDR2: MNHEY and SVGAGI. This CDR3 has 13 residues. The V end lost 6 bases, the J end lost 3 bases, and 9 bases lay between the germline ends. The CDR3 bases are TGTGCCAGCAGCAACTTGCGCTACAATGAGCAGTTCTTC. Translation: CASSNLRYNEQFF.

The chain joins TRBV6-5 to TRBJ1-2; no clear D gene. V was pared by 7 bases and J by 6 bases, with 21 bases between. The CDR3 extends over 15 amino acids. Germline assignment: CDR1 MNHEY and CDR2 SVGAGI. This CDR3 is CASNLSGLFRDGYTF. The DNA of the CDR3 is TGTGCCAGCAACCTCTCAGGACTGTTTAGGGATGGCTACACCTTC.

This chain uses TRBV5-1 with TRBJ2-3; 14 nucleotides match TRBD2. Trimming at V came to 4 bases and at J to 5 bases, leaving 6 bases not matched to a gene. Looked up from germline, CDR1 is SGHRS and CDR2 is YFSETQ. This CDR3 comprises 16 residues. CDR3 in amino acids: CASSLGLAGARDTQYF. In DNA, the CDR3 is TGCGCCAGCAGCCTGGGACTAGCGGGAGCCCGAGATACGCAGTATTTT.

The chain has TRBV7-9 and TRBJ1-5, with D hard to call. The CDR3 totals 15 residues. Germline V lookup: CDR1 SEHNR, CDR2 FQNEAQ (reference sequence). The V gene lost 1 base and the J gene lost 2 bases, with 9 bases spanning the gap. This CDR3 reads CASSLGGLGNQPQHF. As DNA, the CDR3 is TGTGCCAGCAGCTTAGGAGGGCTCGGCAATCAGCCCCAGCATTTT.

CDR3 in DNA: TGTGCCAGCAGCCCACCCCAGGGTGAAGCTTTCTTT. Its protein is CASSPPQGEAFF. The chain combines TRBV7-3 with TRBJ1-1; tentatively, D is TRBD1 (5 bases). The CDR3 is made up of 12 amino acids. Trimming stripped 5 bases from V and 7 bases from J, with 11 bases between. Germline loops: CDR1 SGHTA, CDR2 FQGTGA.

J is TRBJ1-5 and V is TRBV5-1; 9 nucleotides line up with TRBD1. The germline CDR1 and CDR2 sequences are SGHRS and YFSETQ. The ends lost 5 bases at V and 4 bases at J; junction bases unmatched: 4. The CDR3 length is 14 residues. The CDR3 region is CASSPDRGNQPQHF. The CDR3 nucleotides are TGCGCCAGCAGTCCGGACAGGGGTAATCAGCCCCAGCATTTT. Full variable domain (missing parts from reference TRBV5-1 and TRBJ1-5): KAGVTQTPRYLIKTRGQQVTLSCSPISGHRSVSWYQQTPGQGLQFLFEYFSETQRNKGNFPGRFSGRQFSNSRSEMNVSTLELGDSALYLCASSPDRGNQPQHFGDGTRLSIL.

The chain employs TRBV18 and TRBJ1-3; D remains unclear. V lost 0 bases and J lost 0, with 6 bases in between. This CDR3 is 15 amino acids long. Germline assignment: CDR1 KGHSH and CDR2 LQKENI. Written as DNA, the CDR3 is TGTGCCAGCTCACCACCGAGCCTCTCTGGAAACACCATATATTTT. This encodes CASSPPSLSGNTIYF.